Here is one T cell receptor (beta chain) with its context. The antigen is unknown. The record originates from a study of T cell responses to AZD1222 COVID-19 vaccine. Whole-study findings and limits: Most donors were white British and more were female, and clonal diversity was possibly underestimated. A reported finding is that nearly half of spike-specific TCRs target unmutated variant regions. After two AZD1222 doses, spike-specific TCR breadth and depth rose versus day 0.

V was pared by 0 bases and J by 7 bases, with 12 bases between. Germline-derived CDR1 and CDR2 are KGHSH and LQKENI. The CDR3 consists of 14 residues. Clones were read by immunoSEQ multiplex PCR, and TCRdb kept only the in-frame ones, dropping some. The table shows some 150,000 clones, with approximately 94% occurring only once. The sample in question was peripheral blood, obtained on day 0 of AZD1222 vaccination. This rearrangement joins TRBV18 to TRBJ1-2; no firm D call. This clonotype originated in an adult in good health. The CDR3 nucleotides are TGTGCCAGCTCACCACCCGCGTCGTTTTTTGGCTACACCTTC. This sequence encodes CASSPPASFFGYTF.